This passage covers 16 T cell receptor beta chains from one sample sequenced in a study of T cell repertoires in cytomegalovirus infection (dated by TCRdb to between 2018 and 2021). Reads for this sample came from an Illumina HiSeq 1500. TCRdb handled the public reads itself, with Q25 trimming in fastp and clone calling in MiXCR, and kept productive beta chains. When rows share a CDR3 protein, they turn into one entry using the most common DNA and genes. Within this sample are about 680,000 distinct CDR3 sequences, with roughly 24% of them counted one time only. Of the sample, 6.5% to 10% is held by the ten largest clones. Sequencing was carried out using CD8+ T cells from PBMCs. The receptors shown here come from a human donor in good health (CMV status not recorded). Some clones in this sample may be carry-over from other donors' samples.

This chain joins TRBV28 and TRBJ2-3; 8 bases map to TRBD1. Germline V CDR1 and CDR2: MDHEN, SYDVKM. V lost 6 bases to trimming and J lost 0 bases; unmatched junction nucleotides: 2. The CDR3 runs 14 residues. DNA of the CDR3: TGTGCCAGCAGACGACAGGGGAGCACAGATACGCAGTATTTT. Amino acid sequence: CASRRQGSTDTQYF.

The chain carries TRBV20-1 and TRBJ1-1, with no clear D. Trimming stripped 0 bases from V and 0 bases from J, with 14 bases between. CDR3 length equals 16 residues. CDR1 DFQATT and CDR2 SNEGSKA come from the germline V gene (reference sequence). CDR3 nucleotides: TGCAGTGCTAGAGATAAAGAAGAATTCATGAACACTGAAGCTTTCTTT. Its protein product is CSARDKEEFMNTEAFF.

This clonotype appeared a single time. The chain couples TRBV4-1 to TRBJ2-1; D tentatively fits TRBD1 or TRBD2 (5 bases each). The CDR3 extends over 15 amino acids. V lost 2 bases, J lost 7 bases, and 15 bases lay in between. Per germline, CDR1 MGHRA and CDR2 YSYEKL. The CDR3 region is CASSQTRDPANEQFF. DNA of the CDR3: TGCGCCAGCAGCCAAACCCGGGACCCGGCGAATGAGCAGTTCTTC.

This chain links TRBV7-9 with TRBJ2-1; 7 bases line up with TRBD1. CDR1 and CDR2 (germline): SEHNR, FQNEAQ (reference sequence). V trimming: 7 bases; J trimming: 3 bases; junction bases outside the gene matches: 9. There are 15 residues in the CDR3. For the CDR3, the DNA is TGTGCCAGCATCGGGACAGTGAGGGACTACAATGAGCAGTTCTTC. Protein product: CASIGTVRDYNEQFF.

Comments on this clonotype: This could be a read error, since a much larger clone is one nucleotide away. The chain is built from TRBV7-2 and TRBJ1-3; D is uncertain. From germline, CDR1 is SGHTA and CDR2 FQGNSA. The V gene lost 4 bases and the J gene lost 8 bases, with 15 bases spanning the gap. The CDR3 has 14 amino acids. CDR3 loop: CASSSREGLHTIYF. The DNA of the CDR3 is TGTGCCAGCAGCTCGCGAGAGGGTTTGCACACCATATATTTT.

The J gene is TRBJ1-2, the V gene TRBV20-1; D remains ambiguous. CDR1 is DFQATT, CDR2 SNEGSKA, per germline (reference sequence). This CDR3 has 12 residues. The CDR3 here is CNYTTQVYGYTF. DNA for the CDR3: TGCAATTACACCACCCAGGTCTATGGCTACACCTTC.

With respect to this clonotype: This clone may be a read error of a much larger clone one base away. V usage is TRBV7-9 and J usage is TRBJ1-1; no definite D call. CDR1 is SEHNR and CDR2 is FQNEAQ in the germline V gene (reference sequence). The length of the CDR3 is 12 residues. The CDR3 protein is CVSVQANTEAFF. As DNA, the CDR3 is TGTGTCAGCGTACAAGCGAACACTGAAGCTTTCTTT.

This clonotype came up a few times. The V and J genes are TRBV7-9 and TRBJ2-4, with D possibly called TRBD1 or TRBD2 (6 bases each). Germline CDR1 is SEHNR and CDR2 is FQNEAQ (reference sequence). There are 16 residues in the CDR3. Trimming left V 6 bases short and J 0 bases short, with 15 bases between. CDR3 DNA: TGTGCCAGCAGGGAGGGGGGAGACCTAGCCAAAAACATTCAGTACTTC. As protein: CASREGGDLAKNIQYF.

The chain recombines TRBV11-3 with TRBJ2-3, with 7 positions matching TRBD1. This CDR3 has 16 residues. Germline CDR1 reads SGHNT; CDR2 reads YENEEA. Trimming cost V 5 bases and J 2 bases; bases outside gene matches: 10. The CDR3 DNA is TGTGCCAGCAGCAAGGGGACAGCTTATCTCACAGATACGCAGTATTTT. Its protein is CASSKGTAYLTDTQYF.

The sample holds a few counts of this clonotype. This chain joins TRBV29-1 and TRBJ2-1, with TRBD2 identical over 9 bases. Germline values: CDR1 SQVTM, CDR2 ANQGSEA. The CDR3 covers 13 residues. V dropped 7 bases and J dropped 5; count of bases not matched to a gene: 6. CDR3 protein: CSASGGRHNEQFF. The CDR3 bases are TGCAGCGCAAGCGGGGGGCGACACAATGAGCAGTTCTTC.

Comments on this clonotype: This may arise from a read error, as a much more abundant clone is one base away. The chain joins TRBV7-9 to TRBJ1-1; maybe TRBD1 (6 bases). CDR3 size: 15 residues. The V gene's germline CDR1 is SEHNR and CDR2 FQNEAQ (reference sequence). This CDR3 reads CASSLSKGVKTEAFF. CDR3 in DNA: TGTGCCAGCAGCTTAAGTAAGGGGGTGAAAACTGAAGCTTTCTTT. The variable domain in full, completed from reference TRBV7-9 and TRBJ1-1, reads DTGVSQNPRHKITKRGQNVTFRCDPISEHNRLYWYRQTLGQGPEFLTYFQNEAQLEKSRLLSDRFSAERPKGSFSTLEIQRTEQGDSAMYLCASSLSKGVKTEAFFGQGTRLTVV.

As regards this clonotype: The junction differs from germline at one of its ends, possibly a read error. For the CDR3, the DNA is TGTGCCATCAGGGTGGACCGGTATGGCTGCACCTTC. It encodes CAIRVDRYGCTF. The chain uses TRBV10-3 and TRBJ1-2; no clear D. CDR1 is ENHRY and CDR2 is SYGVKD in the germline V gene. This CDR3 spans 12 amino acids.

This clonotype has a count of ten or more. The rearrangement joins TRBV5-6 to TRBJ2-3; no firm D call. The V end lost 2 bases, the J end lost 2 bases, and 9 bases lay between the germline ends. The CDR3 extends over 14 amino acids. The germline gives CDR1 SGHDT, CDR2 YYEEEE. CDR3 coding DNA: TGTGCCAGCAGCTTCTGGCTCAACACAGATACGCAGTATTTT. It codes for CASSFWLNTDTQYF.

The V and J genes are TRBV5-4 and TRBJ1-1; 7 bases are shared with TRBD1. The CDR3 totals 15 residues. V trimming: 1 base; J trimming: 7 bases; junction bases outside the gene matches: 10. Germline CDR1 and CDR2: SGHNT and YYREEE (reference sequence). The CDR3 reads CASSLPGQIPVEAFF. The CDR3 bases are TGTGCCAGCAGCTTGCCGGGACAGATTCCAGTTGAAGCTTTCTTT.

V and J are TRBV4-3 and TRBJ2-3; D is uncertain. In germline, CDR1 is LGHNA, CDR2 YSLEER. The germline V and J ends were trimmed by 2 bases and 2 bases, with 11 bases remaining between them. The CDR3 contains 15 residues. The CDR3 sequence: CASSQFDQDTDTQYF. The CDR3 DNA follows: TGCGCCAGCAGCCAATTTGACCAAGACACAGATACGCAGTATTTT.

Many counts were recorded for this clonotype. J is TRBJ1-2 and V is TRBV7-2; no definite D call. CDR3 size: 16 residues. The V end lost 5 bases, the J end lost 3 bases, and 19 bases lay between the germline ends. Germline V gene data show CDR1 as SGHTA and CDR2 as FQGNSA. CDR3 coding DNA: TGTGCCAGCAGCCCACTTGGGCCAAGCTTGGACTATGGCTACACCTTC. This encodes CASSPLGPSLDYGYTF.